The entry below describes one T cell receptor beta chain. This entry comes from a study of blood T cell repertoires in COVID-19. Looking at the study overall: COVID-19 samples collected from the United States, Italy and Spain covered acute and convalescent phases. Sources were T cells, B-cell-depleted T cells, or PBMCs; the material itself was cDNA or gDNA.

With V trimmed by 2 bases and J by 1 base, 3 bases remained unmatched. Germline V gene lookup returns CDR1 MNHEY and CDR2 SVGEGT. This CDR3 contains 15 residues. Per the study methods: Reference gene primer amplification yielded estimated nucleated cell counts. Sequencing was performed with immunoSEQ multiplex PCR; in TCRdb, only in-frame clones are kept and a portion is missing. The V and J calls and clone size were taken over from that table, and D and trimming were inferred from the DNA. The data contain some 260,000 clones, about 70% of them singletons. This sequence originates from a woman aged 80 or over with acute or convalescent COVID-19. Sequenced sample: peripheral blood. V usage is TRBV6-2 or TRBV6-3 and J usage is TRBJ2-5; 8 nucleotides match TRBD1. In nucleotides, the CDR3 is TGTGCCAGCAGTTACGGGGGGACAGGCCAAGAGACCCAGTACTTC. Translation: CASSYGGTGQETQYF.